The 5 T cell receptor beta chains presented below share a single source sample, sequenced in a study of blood T cells in healthy people across ages. For the second PCR, which ran for 7 to 11 cycles, a sample-barcoded 5' primer and a J-beta primer mix were used. TCRdb independently ran MiXCR on the 5' RACE reads; one entry per CDR3 protein. The sample shows under 2 million distinct CDR3 sequences, 30% to 40% of them seen only once. The source material was blood. All receptors come from a woman younger than 45 in good health.

The J gene is TRBJ2-7, the V gene TRBV20-1, with a possible D match to TRBD1 (5 bases). The end of the DNA is better explained by TRBJ2-4, so the J call may be wrong. CDR1 is DFQATT and CDR2 is SNEGSKA in the germline V gene (reference sequence). The CDR3 sequence is 16 residues long. In DNA, the CDR3 is TGCAGTGCTAGAGATGGTCCAGGGAACACCCTAAGCATTCAGTACTTC. Its protein product is CSARDGPGNTLSIQYF.

The chain carries TRBV20-1 and TRBJ2-5; 15 bases line up with TRBD2. CDR3 length: 17 amino acids. CDR1 is DFQATT, CDR2 SNEGSKA, per germline (reference sequence). V gave up 6 bases and J gave up 2 bases; unmatched junction bases: 10. The CDR3 DNA sequence: TGCAGTGCCTCTGGGGGGACTAGCGGGGGGTCACAAGAGACCCAGTACTTC. Translating it yields CSASGGTSGGSQETQYF.

The chain couples TRBV7-2 to TRBJ2-4; TRBD2 agrees at 10 bases. The end of the DNA fits TRBJ2-5 better, so the J call may be wrong. Germline V gives CDR1 SGHTA, CDR2 FQGNSA. The CDR3 totals 16 residues. Here the CDR3 reads CASSLSAGGPFETQYF. CDR3 sequence (DNA): TGTGCCAGCAGCTTGTCAGCGGGGGGGCCGTTTGAGACCCAGTACTTC.

Many counts were recorded for this clonotype. V usage is TRBV7-9 and J usage is TRBJ2-1, with D hard to call. The V end was cut by 3 bases, the J end by 0 bases, with 6 bases between. The CDR3 length is 14 residues. Germline loops: CDR1 SEHNR, CDR2 FQNEAQ (reference sequence). The CDR3 region is CASSFLSSYNEQFF. The CDR3 coding sequence is TGTGCCAGCAGCTTCCTGAGCTCCTACAATGAGCAGTTCTTC.

In this sample, this clonotype turned up once. The chain links TRBV13 to TRBJ2-4, with 10 bases that match TRBD2. The closer fit of TRBJ2-7 to the DNA end suggests the J call may be wrong. The CDR3 has 16 residues. Germline V gives CDR1 PRHDT, CDR2 FYEKMQ (reference sequence). The CDR3 reads CASSLGGPSGRYEQYF. The CDR3 DNA reads TGTGCCAGCAGCTTAGGAGGGCCTAGCGGGAGATACGAGCAGTACTTC.